Listed here are 11 T cell receptor beta chains from one sample, sequenced in a study of T cell responses to AZD1222 COVID-19 vaccine. Method: immunoSEQ multiplex PCR; TCRdb's copy keeps in-frame clones and lacks some. This sample has about 120,000 clones, with roughly 88% found just once. Sequencing was performed on peripheral blood, taken on day 0 of AZD1222 vaccination. The receptor set was obtained from an adult in good health.

This clone was detected only a few times. The chain is built from TRBV12-5 and TRBJ1-2, with 7 bases that match TRBD1. The CDR3 covers 18 residues. V was pared by 5 bases and J by 4 bases, with 19 bases of the junction left unmatched. In germline, CDR1 is LGHNT, CDR2 FRNRAP. The CDR3, as DNA: TGTGCTAGTGGTCCCAAGTGGGACAGCTTAAGTTCCGGCTATGGCTACACCTTC. It translates to CASGPKWDSLSSGYGYTF.

The chain is built from TRBV5-4 and TRBJ2-1; D call uncertain. This CDR3 is 16 amino acids long. CDR1 is SGHNT and CDR2 is YYREEE in the germline V gene (reference sequence). Between the trimmed V and J ends, which lost 3 bases and 5 bases, there was a span of 18 bases. The CDR3 spells CASSSRRTREDNEQFF. CDR3 DNA sequence: TGTGCCAGCAGCTCCCGTAGGACCAGAGAGGACAATGAGCAGTTCTTC.

V and J are TRBV2 and TRBJ2-2, with D unresolved. Deletions cut 4 bases from V and 3 bases from J, with 9 bases between. The CDR3 contains 14 residues. Germline V gene data show CDR1 as SNHLY and CDR2 as FYNNEI. The chain's CDR3 is CASSAGRHTGELFF. In nucleotides, the CDR3 is TGTGCCAGCAGTGCGGGCAGACACACCGGGGAGCTGTTTTTT.

In DNA form, the CDR3 reads TGCGCCAGCAGCTTGGGAGCGGGGCTAGCCAAAAACATTCAGTACTTC. Its protein product is CASSLGAGLAKNIQYF. The V gene is TRBV5-1, the J gene TRBJ2-4; 7 bases line up with TRBD2. Germline CDR1 is SGHRS and CDR2 is YFSETQ. This CDR3 is built from 16 residues. V dropped 0 bases and J dropped 0; count of bases not matched to a gene: 3.

The rearrangement uses TRBV6-1 and TRBJ1-2; no definite D call. Trimming removed 2 bases at V and 6 bases at J, with 13 bases between. Per the germline V gene, CDR1 is MNHNS and CDR2 is SASEGT. The CDR3 spans 14 residues. CDR3 coding DNA: TGTGCCAGCAGTGAAATAGTTTCGGGAAATGGCTACACCTTC. This encodes CASSEIVSGNGYTF.

V usage is TRBV7-3 and J usage is TRBJ2-1; D is perhaps TRBD1 or TRBD2 (5 bases each). Germline assignment: CDR1 SGHTA and CDR2 FQGTGA. V was pared by 3 bases and J by 10 bases, with 16 bases between. The CDR3 spans 14 residues. The CDR3 here is CASSLGLASREQFF. The DNA for the CDR3 is TGTGCCAGCAGCTTGGGGCTAGCATCAAGGGAGCAGTTCTTC.

This clone appeared a few times. The chain combines TRBV5-5 with TRBJ1-5; weak D call: TRBD1 (5 bases). Germline values: CDR1 SGHKS, CDR2 YYEKEE (reference sequence). V was clipped by 4 bases and J by 0 bases, with 11 bases between them. The CDR3 runs 15 residues. The CDR3 DNA is TGTGCCAGCAGCCTTACAGGTCATAGCAATCAGCCCCAGCATTTT. Residues: CASSLTGHSNQPQHF.

This clone was counted a few times. The chain couples TRBV27 to TRBJ1-6; no reliable D call. The V end was cut by 4 bases, the J end by 0 bases, with 10 bases between. CDR3 length: 16 amino acids. Germline values: CDR1 MNHEY, CDR2 SMNVEV (reference sequence). CDR3 residues: CASSSGPSSYNSPLHF. CDR3 nucleotides: TGTGCCAGCAGTTCGGGCCCCAGCTCCTATAATTCACCCCTCCACTTT.

The chain links TRBV10-3 to TRBJ2-5; the match to TRBD1 covers 9 bases. Germline CDR1 is ENHRY and CDR2 is SYGVKD. The CDR3 totals 18 residues. The J segment lost 0 bases and the V segment lost 0 bases, leaving 8 bases of the junction unmatched. CDR3 residues: CAISESKAGTGNQETQYF. The DNA of the CDR3 is TGTGCCATCAGTGAGTCGAAGGCAGGGACAGGGAACCAAGAGACCCAGTACTTC.

The V and J genes are TRBV6-5 and TRBJ2-7; 9 positions agree with TRBD2. V lost 6 bases and J lost 3; bases outside the gene matches: 6. The CDR3 is 14 amino acids. Per germline, CDR1 MNHEY and CDR2 SVGAGI. CDR3 nucleotides: TGTGCCAGCAGGGGGGCTAGCGGGGTCTACGAGCAGTACTTC. This codes for CASRGASGVYEQYF.

V gene TRBV7-8 combines with J gene TRBJ1-5, with TRBD1 matching over 8 bases. Germline V gene data show CDR1 as SGHVS and CDR2 as FQNEAQ. This CDR3 comprises 15 residues. Trimming cost V 1 base and J 6 bases; bases outside gene matches: 5. CDR3 protein: CASSLDRGIGQPQHF. The CDR3 DNA is TGTGCCAGCAGCTTAGACAGGGGGATAGGTCAGCCCCAGCATTTT.